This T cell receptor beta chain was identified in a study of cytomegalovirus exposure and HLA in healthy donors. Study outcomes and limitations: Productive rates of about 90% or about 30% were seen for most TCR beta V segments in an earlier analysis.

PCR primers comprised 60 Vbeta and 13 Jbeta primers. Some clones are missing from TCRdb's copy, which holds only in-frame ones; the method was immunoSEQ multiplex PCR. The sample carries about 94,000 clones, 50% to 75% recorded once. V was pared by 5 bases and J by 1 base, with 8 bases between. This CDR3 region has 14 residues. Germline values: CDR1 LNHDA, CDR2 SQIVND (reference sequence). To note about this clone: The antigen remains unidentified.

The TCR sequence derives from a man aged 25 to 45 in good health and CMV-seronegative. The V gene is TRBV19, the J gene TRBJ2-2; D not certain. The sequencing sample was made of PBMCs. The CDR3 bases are TGTGCCAGTAGTCGAACAGTGAACACCGGGGAGCTGTTTTTT. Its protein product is CASSRTVNTGELFF.